The TCR beta chain under discussion was sequenced for a study of T cell responses to AZD1222 COVID-19 vaccine. TCRdb keeps only in-frame clones here, not all; method: immunoSEQ multiplex PCR. The table has around 130,000 clones, 80% to 95% seen once. Germline assignment: CDR1 LGHDT and CDR2 YNNKEL (reference sequence). J gave up 4 bases and V 4 bases, and 12 bases lay outside the gene matches. The CDR3 has 16 amino acids. Whole-study results and caveats: With dominance at 160-218 and 743-854, vaccine-associated CD4 TCRs spanned spike. Samples come after the peak T cell response, not at day 14.

In regard to this clone: Antigen specificity is unknown.

The genes are TRBV3-1 (or the pseudogene TRBV3-2) and TRBJ1-1; 7 nucleotides match TRBD1. The TCR originated in an adult who received the MenACWY meningococcal vaccine as a control. Sample: peripheral blood, taken 28 days after the second dose of the MenACWY control vaccine. The CDR3 coding sequence is TGTGCCAGCAGCCTTCCCGGGACAGCCCGGGGCACTGAAGCTTTCTTT. Amino acids: CASSLPGTARGTEAFF.